These 13 T cell receptor beta chains share one sample of origin, sequenced in a study of immune characterization of retroperitoneal liposarcoma. MiXCR, applied by TCRdb to the PCR reads, yields one record per CDR3 protein. In the table there are about 11,000 distinct CDR3 sequences, roughly 29% of which are singletons. Specimen: tumor tissue. The source of these receptors is a male donor with retroperitoneal liposarcoma.

As concerns this clonotype: It is unclear where the CDR3 begins or ends on the DNA, so no DNA is shown, and the CDR3 is as TCRdb lists it. The genes are TRBV6-1 and TRBJ2-2; the table calls TRBD1, which could not be checked here. In germline, CDR1 is MNHNS, CDR2 SASEGT. The CDR3 is 21 amino acids long, termini counted. CDR3 residues: CASSRDPGEQYFGPGTRELFF.

This clonotype has a handful of counts. The chain joins TRBV6-6 to TRBJ2-4, with D possibly being TRBD2 (6 bases). CDR1 is MNHNY and CDR2 is SVGAGI in the germline V gene (reference sequence). V lost 0 bases to trimming and J lost 13 bases, with 22 bases between them. CDR3 length equals 16 residues. CDR3 sequence: CASSYSGRLDYNEQYF. CDR3 bases: TGTGCCAGCAGTTACTCAGGACGGTTGGACTACAATGAGCAGTACTTC.

By share, this clonotype counts as medium-sized. The chain has TRBV7-2 and TRBJ1-2; 8 bases map to TRBD1. Germline V gene data show CDR1 as SGHTA and CDR2 as FQGNSA. V was pared by 0 bases and J by 13 bases, with 7 bases of the junction left unmatched. This CDR3 contains 13 residues. CDR3 DNA: TGTGCCAGCAGCTTAGCATTCCGGGACAGGAGCACCTTC. It translates to CASSLAFRDRSTF.

Details on this clonotype: The conserved phenylalanine or tryptophan is not found at the CDR3 terminus, so this likely reflects a read error. The DNA is left out, because the CDR3 cannot be placed on it with certainty; the CDR3 is given as TCRdb lists it. The rearrangement links TRBV6-5 to TRBJ2-3; the table calls TRBD2, which could not be checked here. The germline gives CDR1 MNHEY, CDR2 SVGAGI. The CDR3 is 15 amino acids long, termini counted. The chain's CDR3 is CASSEGLARTTSSSS.

This clonotype was observed at least ten times. The chain combines TRBV10-3 with TRBJ2-3, with D maybe TRBD2 (5 bases). V was pared by 7 bases and J by 4 bases, with 12 bases between. The CDR3 consists of 13 residues. Looked up from germline, CDR1 is ENHRY and CDR2 is SYGVKD. The CDR3 DNA reads TGTGCCATCAATACTAGGCTGGCAGATACGCAGTATTTT. Protein sequence: CAINTRLADTQYF.

This clonotype has just a few counts. The chain employs TRBV6-2 or TRBV6-3 and TRBJ2-1; D is unresolved. The J call may be incorrect, as the DNA end agrees better with TRBJ2-7. This CDR3 has 12 residues. Germline V lookup: CDR1 MNHEY, CDR2 SVGEGT. DNA of the CDR3: TGTGCCAGCAGTTACCTGAACTACGAGCAGTACTTC. It codes for CASSYLNYEQYF.

The CDR3 nucleotides are TGTGCCAGCAGTGAAGGGGGGGCGCCCGAGCAGTACTTC. This translates into CASSEGGAPEQYF. J is TRBJ2-7 and V is TRBV6-1, with D perhaps given as TRBD1 or TRBD2 (6 bases each). V lost 1 base and J 6 bases, leaving 10 bases between the germline ends. CDR1 and CDR2 from the germline V gene are MNHNS and SASEGT. The CDR3 consists of 13 residues.

V and J are TRBV6-1 and TRBJ2-3; TRBD2 agrees at 12 bases. This CDR3 region has 13 residues. Germline CDR1 and CDR2: MNHNS and SASEGT. The trim removed 8 bases at V and 4 bases at J, leaving 1 base unmatched. The CDR3 reads CASRLAGADTQYF. In DNA form, the CDR3 reads TGTGCCAGCCGACTAGCGGGAGCAGATACGCAGTATTTT.

In its sample, this clonotype is medium-sized. V is TRBV11-3 and J is TRBJ2-2; possibly TRBD1 or TRBD2 for D (5 bases each). The CDR3 is 14 amino acids. Trimming pared 3 bases from V and 7 bases from J, leaving 12 bases between. Germline V gene sequence: CDR1 SGHNT, CDR2 YENEEA. In DNA form, the CDR3 reads TGTGCCAGCAGCTTGAGGGGTCGTAACGGGGAGCTGTTTTTT. Its translation is CASSLRGRNGELFF.

With regard to this clonotype: It is likely a read error, because the conserved phenylalanine at the end of the CDR3 is missing. The CDR3 bases are TGTGCCAGCAGTGGATACAGGGGAATGCAGGAGACCCAGTTCTGC. This sequence encodes CASSGYRGMQETQFC. The V call is TRBV6-6, the J call TRBJ2-1, with 7 bases fitting TRBD1. This CDR3 has 15 residues. V lost 5 bases, J lost 13 bases, and 17 bases stayed unmatched. Per the germline V gene, CDR1 is MNHNY and CDR2 is SVGAGI (reference sequence).

In its sample, this clonotype was seen many times. This chain joins TRBV7-9 and TRBJ1-2, with unresolved D. The germline V and J ends were trimmed by 1 base and 4 bases, with 10 bases remaining between them. CDR3 size: 14 residues. Germline-derived CDR1 and CDR2 are SEHNR and FQNEAQ (reference sequence). CDR3 amino acids: CASSLVYSSYGYTF. The CDR3 nucleotides are TGTGCCAGCAGCTTAGTATACAGTTCCTATGGCTACACCTTC.

At least ten counts were recorded for this clonotype. V is TRBV11-2 and J is TRBJ2-1; maybe TRBD1 (6 bases). Trimming removed 0 bases from V and 4 bases from J, with 7 bases in between. The germline gives CDR1 SGHAT, CDR2 FQNNGV. The CDR3 totals 14 residues. CDR3 nucleotides: TGTGCCAGCAGCTTAGACGGACAGTACAATGAGCAGTTCTTC. This gives the protein CASSLDGQYNEQFF.

The V and J genes are TRBV27 and TRBJ2-5, with D tentatively TRBD1 (5 bases). The J call is doubtful: the DNA matches TRBJ2-7 better. The CDR3 contains 13 residues. The germline CDR1 and CDR2 sequences are MNHEY and SMNVEV (reference sequence). CDR3 sequence reads: CASSFSDKYEQYF. CDR3 in DNA: TGTGCCAGCAGTTTCTCGGACAAGTACGAGCAGTACTTC.